Following are 22 T cell receptor beta chains from one sample sequenced in a study of sequential checkpoint blockade in melanoma. Sequenced by immunoSEQ multiplex PCR; TCRdb stores in-frame clones only, minus some. The table shows around 4,000 clones, with less than 60% occurring only once. Indicated treatment: randomized to nivolumab then ipilimumab (arm A) or the reverse (arm B). The source was CD8+ T cells sorted from blood (inferred from file names), collected from a patient given nivolumab and ipilimumab in sequence. These receptors all stem from a human patient with melanoma. Some clones in this sample may be carry-over from other donors' samples.

The rearrangement links TRBV10-3 to TRBJ2-5; tentatively, D is TRBD1 (5 bases). CDR1 and CDR2 from the germline V gene are ENHRY and SYGVKD. The length of the CDR3 is 15 residues. Between the trimmed V and J ends, which lost 0 bases and 1 base, there was a span of 9 bases. The CDR3 loop is CAISESIGAQETQYF. The DNA for the CDR3 is TGTGCCATCAGTGAGTCGATTGGGGCCCAAGAGACCCAGTACTTC.

This clone was seen only once. This chain links TRBV19 with TRBJ2-2; D not certain. Germline CDR1 is LNHDA and CDR2 is SQIVND (reference sequence). This CDR3 comprises 17 residues. V dropped 3 bases and J dropped 7 bases, with 21 bases sitting between them. The CDR3 sequence is CASSISPRFPTGGELFF. CDR3 nucleotides: TGTGCCAGTAGTATTTCACCCCGGTTCCCGACGGGCGGGGAGCTGTTTTTT. The whole variable domain, filled in from reference TRBV19 and TRBJ2-2, reads DGGITQSPKYLFRKEGQNVTLSCEQNLNHDAMYWYRQDPGQGLRLIYYSQIVNDFQKGDIAEGYSVSREKKESFPLTVTSAQKNPTAFYLCASSISPRFPTGGELFFGEGSRLTVL.

This chain links TRBV15 with TRBJ2-3, with 7 bases aligning to TRBD1. The length of the CDR3 is 15 residues. The germline V gene has CDR1 LNHNV and CDR2 YYDKDF (reference sequence). With 3 bases clipped from V and 2 bases from J, the junction kept 5 bases outside the gene matches. The CDR3 reads CATSRGTAHTDTQYF. For the CDR3, the DNA is TGTGCCACCAGCAGGGGGACAGCTCACACAGATACGCAGTATTTT.

The chain couples TRBV19 to TRBJ1-2; TRBD1 aligns across 9 bases. This CDR3 is built from 15 residues. Germline CDR1 LNHDA, CDR2 SQIVND (reference sequence). The V segment lost 5 bases and the J segment 4 bases; nucleotides outside the gene matches: 8. The CDR3 DNA is TGTGCCAGTAGTTCAGACAGGGGGATCAGCTATGGCTACACCTTC. This codes for CASSSDRGISYGYTF. The full variable domain, completed using reference TRBV19 and TRBJ1-2, is DGGITQSPKYLFRKEGQNVTLSCEQNLNHDAMYWYRQDPGQGLRLIYYSQIVNDFQKGDIAEGYSVSREKKESFPLTVTSAQKNPTAFYLCASSSDRGISYGYTFGSGTRLTVV.

This clone was picked up a small number of times. The CDR3 sequence: CAWETGVEAFF. The CDR3 nucleotides are TGTGCCTGGGAAACGGGGGTCGAAGCTTTCTTT. The chain couples TRBV30 to TRBJ1-1, with D perhaps TRBD1 (5 bases). This CDR3 is 11 amino acids long. CDR1 is GTSNPN, CDR2 SVGIG, per germline (reference sequence). V lost 5 bases and J lost 8, with 12 bases in between.

This chain uses TRBV19 with TRBJ2-7, with D possibly TRBD1 on 5 matching bases. This CDR3 region has 13 residues. Germline-derived CDR1 and CDR2 are LNHDA and SQIVND (reference sequence). V lost 3 bases to trimming and J lost 3 bases, with 9 bases between them. CDR3 DNA sequence: TGTGCCAGTAGTATCTCCAGGGTCTACGAGCAGTACTTC. Amino acid sequence: CASSISRVYEQYF.

A few counts support this clone. The rearrangement links TRBV6-1 to TRBJ1-2, with TRBD1 matching 8 bases. Germline V gene sequence: CDR1 MNHNS, CDR2 SASEGT. The CDR3 consists of 15 residues. V was clipped by 5 bases and J by 4 bases; unmatched bases: 9. The CDR3 loop reads CASSPQTGAAYGYTF. CDR3 coding DNA: TGTGCCAGCAGTCCCCAGACAGGGGCGGCCTATGGCTACACCTTC.

The chain links TRBV7-2 to TRBJ1-3; TRBD1 is a possible D gene (5 bases). The CDR3 has 16 residues. V lost 5 bases and J lost 0, with 14 bases in between. Germline V CDR1 and CDR2: SGHTA, FQGNSA. The CDR3 DNA reads as TGTGCCAGCAGCCCATGGGGGGAGTCCTCTGGAAACACCATATATTTT. This gives the protein CASSPWGESSGNTIYF.

The rearrangement uses TRBV4-1 and TRBJ2-7; 7 nucleotides match TRBD1. There are 17 residues in the CDR3. Germline CDR1 MGHRA, CDR2 YSYEKL. The V gene end was trimmed by 4 bases and the J gene end by 1 base; junction bases not matched to a gene: 13. The CDR3 region is CASSPTGYGTESYEQYF. CDR3 in DNA: TGCGCCAGCAGCCCAACAGGGTACGGGACAGAGTCCTACGAGCAGTACTTC.

By sample fraction, this clone is hyperexpanded. This rearrangement joins TRBV5-1 to TRBJ2-7; D gene ambiguous. The CDR3 runs to 15 residues. Germline V gene sequence: CDR1 SGHRS, CDR2 YFSETQ. Trimming cost V 2 bases and J 1 base, with 13 bases left between them. CDR3 loop: CASSFSLAYSYEQYF. The DNA of the CDR3 is TGCGCCAGCAGCTTTAGCTTGGCTTATTCCTACGAGCAGTACTTC. Using reference TRBV5-1 and TRBJ2-7 for the parts outside the CDR3, the full variable domain is KAGVTQTPRYLIKTRGQQVTLSCSPISGHRSVSWYQQTPGQGLQFLFEYFSETQRNKGNFPGRFSGRQFSNSRSEMNVSTLELGDSALYLCASSFSLAYSYEQYFGPGTRLTVT.

The chain couples TRBV11-2 to TRBJ1-5; possible D gene TRBD1, 5 bases. The CDR3 is 18 residues long. Germline lookup yields CDR1 SGHAT and CDR2 FQNNGV. V lost 1 base, J lost 0 bases, and 16 bases lay in between. As DNA, the CDR3 is TGTGCCAGCAGCTTAGGGGTGGGAGGGGAGAATAGCAATCAGCCCCAGCATTTT. Encoded protein: CASSLGVGGENSNQPQHF.

The genes are TRBV5-6 and TRBJ2-7; no clear D. The V end was cut by 1 base, the J end by 5 bases, with 13 bases between. This CDR3 has 14 amino acids. Looked up from germline, CDR1 is SGHDT and CDR2 is YYEEEE. The CDR3 DNA sequence: TGTGCCAGCAGCTTGACCATTGGTGCTAACGAGCAGTACTTC. It codes for CASSLTIGANEQYF.

The CDR3 loop is CASSALAGGDNEQFF. The CDR3 nucleotides are TGTGCCAGCAGCGCACTAGCGGGGGGTGACAATGAGCAGTTCTTC. The chain is built from TRBV9 and TRBJ2-1, with 12 positions matching TRBD2. Germline lookup yields CDR1 SGDLS and CDR2 YYNGEE. This CDR3 is built from 15 residues. V lost 3 bases and J lost 5; bases outside the gene matches: 3.

This chain links TRBV7-9 with TRBJ2-7, with D possibly TRBD1 on 5 matching bases. Germline CDR1 is SEHNR and CDR2 is FQNEAQ (reference sequence). CDR3 length: 12 residues. V lost 10 bases, J lost 3 bases, and 13 bases lay in between. The CDR3 region is CATSTGDYEQYF. For the CDR3, the DNA is TGTGCCACCTCCACAGGCGACTACGAGCAGTACTTC.

V gene TRBV4-2 combines with J gene TRBJ2-1; the D gene is possibly TRBD1 (5 bases). The CDR3 spans 15 residues. The V and J ends lost 5 bases and 7 bases respectively, with 18 bases between them. Germline CDR1 LGHNA, CDR2 YNFKEQ. The chain's CDR3 is CASSSTAVYANEQFF. Written as DNA, the CDR3 is TGTGCCAGCAGCTCGACAGCAGTTTATGCTAATGAGCAGTTCTTC.

V is TRBV6-1 and J is TRBJ2-7; 8 nucleotides agree with TRBD1. The germline V gene encodes CDR1 MNHNS and CDR2 SASEGT. The J segment lost 4 bases and the V segment lost 3 bases, leaving 5 bases of the junction unmatched. The CDR3 loop spans 14 amino acids. The DNA for the CDR3 is TGTGCCAGCAGTGACCGGGACAGGAAATACGAGCAGTACTTC. Amino acid sequence: CASSDRDRKYEQYF.

This chain links TRBV7-2 with TRBJ2-2, with TRBD1 identical over 10 bases. Germline CDR1 reads SGHTA; CDR2 reads FQGNSA. J was trimmed by 5 bases and V by 2 bases; bases with no gene match: 5. The CDR3 covers 16 residues. The CDR3 nucleotides are TGTGCCAGCAGCTTATTCTGGACAGGGGGGACCGGGGAGCTGTTTTTT. This codes for CASSLFWTGGTGELFF.

The chain combines TRBV5-1 with TRBJ2-2; D is possibly TRBD2 (5 bases). This CDR3 region has 15 residues. V shed 0 bases and J shed 4 bases, with 10 bases lying between them. Germline V gene sequence: CDR1 SGHRS, CDR2 YFSETQ. The CDR3 region is CASSLVSLATGELFF. CDR3 DNA: TGCGCCAGCAGCTTGGTTAGTCTAGCCACCGGGGAGCTGTTTTTT.

This chain uses TRBV30 with TRBJ2-7; D possibly corresponds to TRBD1 (5 bases). The V end lost 2 bases, the J end lost 1 base, and 9 bases lay between the germline ends. CDR3 length equals 13 residues. The germline V gene has CDR1 GTSNPN and CDR2 SVGIG (reference sequence). CDR3 DNA: TGTGCCTGGAGTAATCAGGGTTCCTACGAGCAGTACTTC. Translated: CAWSNQGSYEQYF.

In its sample, this clone was seen a few times. The chain joins TRBV5-1 to TRBJ2-1, with 7 nucleotides matching TRBD2. The CDR3 extends over 14 amino acids. The germline V gene encodes CDR1 SGHRS and CDR2 YFSETQ. V gave up 7 bases and J gave up 4 bases; unmatched junction bases: 8. CDR3 nucleotides: TGCGCCAGCGCCTCGGAGGGACTATACAATGAGCAGTTCTTC. It encodes CASASEGLYNEQFF.

This chain joins TRBV27 and TRBJ1-2, with 8 bases aligning to TRBD1. The CDR3 has 13 amino acids. V dropped 4 bases and J dropped 10; count of bases not matched to a gene: 8. Germline V lookup: CDR1 MNHEY, CDR2 SMNVEV (reference sequence). The CDR3 region has the DNA TGTGCCAGCAGTTCGGGACAGGAGGTCGCCTACACCTTC. Translated, it gives CASSSGQEVAYTF.

This chain joins TRBV28 and TRBJ2-5, with TRBD1 as a possible D gene (6 bases). In germline, CDR1 is MDHEN, CDR2 SYDVKM. Deletions cut 5 bases from V and 3 bases from J, with 16 bases between. The CDR3 spans 15 residues. The CDR3 region has the DNA TGTGCCAGCAGTAAAGAGAGGACAGAGAAAGAGACCCAGTACTTC. Protein product: CASSKERTEKETQYF.